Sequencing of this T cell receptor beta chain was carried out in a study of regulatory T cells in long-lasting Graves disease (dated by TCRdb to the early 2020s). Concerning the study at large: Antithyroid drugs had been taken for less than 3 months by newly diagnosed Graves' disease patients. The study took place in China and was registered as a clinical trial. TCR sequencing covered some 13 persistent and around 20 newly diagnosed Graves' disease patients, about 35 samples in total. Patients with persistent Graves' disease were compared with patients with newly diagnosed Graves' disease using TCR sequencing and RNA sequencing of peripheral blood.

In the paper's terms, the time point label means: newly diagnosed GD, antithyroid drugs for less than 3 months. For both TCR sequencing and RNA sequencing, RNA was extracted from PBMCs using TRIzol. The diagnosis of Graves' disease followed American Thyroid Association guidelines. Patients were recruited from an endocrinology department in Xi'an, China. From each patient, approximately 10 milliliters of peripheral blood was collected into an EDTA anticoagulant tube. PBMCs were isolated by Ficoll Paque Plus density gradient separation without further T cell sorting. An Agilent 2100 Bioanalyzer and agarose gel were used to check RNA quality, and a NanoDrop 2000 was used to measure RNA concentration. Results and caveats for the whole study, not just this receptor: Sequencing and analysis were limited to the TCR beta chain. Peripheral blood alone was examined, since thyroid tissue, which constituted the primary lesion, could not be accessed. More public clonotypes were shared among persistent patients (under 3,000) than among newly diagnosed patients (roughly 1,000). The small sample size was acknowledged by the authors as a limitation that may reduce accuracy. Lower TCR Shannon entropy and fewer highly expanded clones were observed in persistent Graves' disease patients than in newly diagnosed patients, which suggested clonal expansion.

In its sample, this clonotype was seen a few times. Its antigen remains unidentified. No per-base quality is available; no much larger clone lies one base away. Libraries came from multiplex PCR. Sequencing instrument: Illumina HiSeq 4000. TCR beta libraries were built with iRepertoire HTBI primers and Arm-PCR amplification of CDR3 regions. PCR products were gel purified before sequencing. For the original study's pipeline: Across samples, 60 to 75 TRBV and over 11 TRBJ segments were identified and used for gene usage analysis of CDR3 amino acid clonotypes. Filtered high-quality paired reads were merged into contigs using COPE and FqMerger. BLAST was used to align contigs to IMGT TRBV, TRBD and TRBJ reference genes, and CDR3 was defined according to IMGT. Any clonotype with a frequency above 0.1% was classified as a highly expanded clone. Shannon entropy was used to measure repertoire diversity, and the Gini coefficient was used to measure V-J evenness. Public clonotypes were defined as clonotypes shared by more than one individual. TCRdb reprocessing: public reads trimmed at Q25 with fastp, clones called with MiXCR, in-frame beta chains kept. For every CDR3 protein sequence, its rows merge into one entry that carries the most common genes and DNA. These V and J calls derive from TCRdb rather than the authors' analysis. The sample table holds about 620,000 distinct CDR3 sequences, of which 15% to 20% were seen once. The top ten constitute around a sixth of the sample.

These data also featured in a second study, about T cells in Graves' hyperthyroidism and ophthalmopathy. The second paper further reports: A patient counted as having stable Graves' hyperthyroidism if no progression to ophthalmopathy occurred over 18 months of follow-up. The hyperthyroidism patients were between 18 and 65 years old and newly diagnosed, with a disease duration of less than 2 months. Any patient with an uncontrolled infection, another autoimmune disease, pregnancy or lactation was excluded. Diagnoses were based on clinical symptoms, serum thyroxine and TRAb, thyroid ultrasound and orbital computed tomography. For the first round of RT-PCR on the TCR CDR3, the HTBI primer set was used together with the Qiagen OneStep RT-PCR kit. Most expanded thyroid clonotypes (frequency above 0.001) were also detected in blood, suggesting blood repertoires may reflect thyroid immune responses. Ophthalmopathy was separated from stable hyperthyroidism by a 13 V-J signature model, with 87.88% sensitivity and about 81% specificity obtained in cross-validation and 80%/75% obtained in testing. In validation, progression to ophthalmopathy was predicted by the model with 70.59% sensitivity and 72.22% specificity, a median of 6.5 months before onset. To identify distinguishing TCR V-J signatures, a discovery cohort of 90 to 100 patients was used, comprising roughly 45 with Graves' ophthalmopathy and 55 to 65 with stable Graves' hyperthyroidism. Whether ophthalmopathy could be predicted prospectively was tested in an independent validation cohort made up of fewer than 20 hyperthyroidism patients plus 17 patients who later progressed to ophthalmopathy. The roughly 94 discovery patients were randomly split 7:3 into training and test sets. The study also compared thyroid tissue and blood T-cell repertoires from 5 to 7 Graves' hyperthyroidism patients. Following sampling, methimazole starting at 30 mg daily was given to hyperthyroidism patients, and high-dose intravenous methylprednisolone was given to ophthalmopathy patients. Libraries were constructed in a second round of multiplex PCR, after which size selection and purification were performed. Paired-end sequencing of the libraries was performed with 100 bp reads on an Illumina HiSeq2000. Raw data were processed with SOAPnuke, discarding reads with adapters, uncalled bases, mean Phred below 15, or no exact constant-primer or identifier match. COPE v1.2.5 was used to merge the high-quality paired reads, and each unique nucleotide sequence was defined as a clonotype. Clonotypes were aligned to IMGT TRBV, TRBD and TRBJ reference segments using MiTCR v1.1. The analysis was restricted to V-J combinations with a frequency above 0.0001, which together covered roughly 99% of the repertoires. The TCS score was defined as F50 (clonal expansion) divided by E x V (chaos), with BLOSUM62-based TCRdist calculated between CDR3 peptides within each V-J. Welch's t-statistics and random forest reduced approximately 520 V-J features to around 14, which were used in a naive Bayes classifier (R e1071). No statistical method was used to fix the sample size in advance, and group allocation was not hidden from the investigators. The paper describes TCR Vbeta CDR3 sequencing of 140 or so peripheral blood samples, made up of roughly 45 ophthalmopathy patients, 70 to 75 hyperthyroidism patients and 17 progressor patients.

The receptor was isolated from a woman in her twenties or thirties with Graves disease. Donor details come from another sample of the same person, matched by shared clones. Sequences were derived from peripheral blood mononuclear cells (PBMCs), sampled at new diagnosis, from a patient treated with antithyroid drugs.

The CDR3 reads CSTKGRSEKLFF. The DNA sequence reads TGCAGTACTAAGGGCAGGAGTGAAAAACTGTTTTTT. The rearranged segments are TRBV20-1 and TRBJ1-4; no D gene can be assigned with confidence. Trimming at the junction amounts to 8 bases on V and 7 bases on J, and the germline ends lie 14 bases apart. Including the terminal cysteine and phenylalanine, the CDR3 comprises 12 residues. Kept here is only the CDR3 DNA, which spans 36 bases and is read in frame from base 1. Based on the germline V gene (reference sequence), the CDR1 and CDR2 sequences are DFQATT and SNEGSKA.